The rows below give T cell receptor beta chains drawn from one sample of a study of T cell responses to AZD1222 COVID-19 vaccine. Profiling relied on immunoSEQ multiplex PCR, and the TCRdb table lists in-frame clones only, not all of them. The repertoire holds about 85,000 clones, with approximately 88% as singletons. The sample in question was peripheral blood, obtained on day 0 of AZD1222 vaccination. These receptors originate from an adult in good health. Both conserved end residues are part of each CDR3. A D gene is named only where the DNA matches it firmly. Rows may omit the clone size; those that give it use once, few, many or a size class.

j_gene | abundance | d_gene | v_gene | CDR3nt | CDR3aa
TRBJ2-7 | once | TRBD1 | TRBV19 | TGTGCCAGTAGTGAACAGGGGGCGTCCTACGAGCAGTACTTC | CASSEQGASYEQYF
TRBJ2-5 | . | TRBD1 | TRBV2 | TGTGCCAGCAGGGGCACCGGGACAGGGAACCAAGAGACCCAGTACTTC | CASRGTGTGNQETQYF
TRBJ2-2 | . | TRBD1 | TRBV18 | TGTGCCAGCTCACTCGGGACAGGGAACACCGGGGAGCTGTTTTTT | CASSLGTGNTGELFF
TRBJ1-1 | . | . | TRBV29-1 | TGCAGCGTTCTAGACACTGAAGCTTTCTTT | CSVLDTEAFF
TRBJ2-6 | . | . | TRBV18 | TGTGCCAGCTCACCTCAGGTTCTCCGAGACTCTGGGGCCAACGTCCTGACTTTC | CASSPQVLRDSGANVLTF
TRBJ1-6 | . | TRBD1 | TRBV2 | TGTGCCAGCAGCTTTACAGGGGGCGAGGGAAATTCACCCCTCCACTTT | CASSFTGGEGNSPLHF
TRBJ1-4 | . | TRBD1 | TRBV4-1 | TGCGCCAGCAGCCAGACAGGGCGGGACAATGAAAAACTGTTTTTT | CASSQTGRDNEKLFF
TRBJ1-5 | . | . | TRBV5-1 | TGCGCCAGCAGCTTGGAAGGGGAGAGTCAGCCCCAGCATTTT | CASSLEGESQPQHF
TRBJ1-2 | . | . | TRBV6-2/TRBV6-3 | TGTGCCAGCAGTTATACGAGCTATGGCTACACCTTC | CASSYTSYGYTF
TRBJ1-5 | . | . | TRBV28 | TGTGCCAGCACCCTGTTGGGCAGATTCCAGCCCCAGCATTTT | CASTLLGRFQPQHF
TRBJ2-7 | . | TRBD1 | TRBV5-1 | TGCGCCAGCAGCTTTGGGACAGGAGACGAGCAGTACTTC | CASSFGTGDEQYF
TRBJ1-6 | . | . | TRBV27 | TGTGCCAGCAGTTTTAAGGGTGCAGGGACGAGTTCACCCCTCCACTTT | CASSFKGAGTSSPLHF
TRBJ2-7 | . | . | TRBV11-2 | TGTGCCAGCAGCCGGACCTCAGGGTTCGAGCAGTACTTC | CASSRTSGFEQYF
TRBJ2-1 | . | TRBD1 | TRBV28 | TGTGCCAGCAGTTTCGGACAGGGGGCAAACAATGAGCAGTTCTTC | CASSFGQGANNEQFF
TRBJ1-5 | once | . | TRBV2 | TGTGCCAGCAGTGAGGTAGGGCGGGATCAGCCCCAGCATTTT | CASSEVGRDQPQHF
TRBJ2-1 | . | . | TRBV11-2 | TGTGCCAGCAGCTTAGATTGGGGCGGGACCCGCTCCTACAATGAGCAGTTCTTC | CASSLDWGGTRSYNEQFF
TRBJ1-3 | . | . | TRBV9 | TGTGCCAGCAGCGTAGCTGGACTTGGAAACACCATATATTTT | CASSVAGLGNTIYF
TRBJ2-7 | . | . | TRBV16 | TGTGCCAGCAGTCCGGGGTCGGTTCCCTACGAGCAGTACTTC | CASSPGSVPYEQYF
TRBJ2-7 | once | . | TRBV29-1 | TGCAGCGTTCGGCCTTCCTCCTACGAGCAGTACTTC | CSVRPSSYEQYF
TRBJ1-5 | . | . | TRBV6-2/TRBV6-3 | TGTGCCAGCAGTTACTCCGGGACTCTGTGGGTTCAGCCCCAGCATTTT | CASSYSGTLWVQPQHF
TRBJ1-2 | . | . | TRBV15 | TGTGCCACCAGCAGAGACAGCTATGGCTACACCTTC | CATSRDSYGYTF
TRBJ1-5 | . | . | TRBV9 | TGTGCCAGCAGCGTAGTCGACAGCTGGTCCTGTTATAGCAATCAGCCCCAGCATTTT | CASSVVDSWSCYSNQPQHF
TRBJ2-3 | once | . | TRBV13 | TGTGCCAGCACCACGGGTGGTAGCGAAACAGATACGCAGTATTTT | CASTTGGSETDTQYF
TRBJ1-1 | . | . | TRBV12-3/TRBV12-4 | TGTGCCAGCAGTTTAGCGCAAGGGCTGGAAGCTTTCTTT | CASSLAQGLEAFF
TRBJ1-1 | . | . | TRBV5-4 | TGTGCCAGCAGCTCCCCACGAATGAACACTGAAGCTTTCTTT | CASSSPRMNTEAFF
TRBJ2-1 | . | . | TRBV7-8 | TGTGCCAGCAGCCCGACTCCTGGTGGGAATGAGCAGTTCTTC | CASSPTPGGNEQFF
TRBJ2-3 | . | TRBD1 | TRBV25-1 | TGTGCCAGCAGTAGTCGACAGGGGATTACCACAGATACGCAGTATTTT | CASSSRQGITTDTQYF
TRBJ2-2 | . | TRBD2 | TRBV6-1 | TGTGCCAGCAGTGAGTGGACTAGCGGGATTAGGACCGGGGAGCTGTTTTTT | CASSEWTSGIRTGELFF
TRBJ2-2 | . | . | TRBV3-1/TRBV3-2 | TGTGCCAGCAGCCAAGCATGGAGTGCCGGGGAGCTGTTTTTT | CASSQAWSAGELFF